This T cell receptor (beta chain) was sequenced for a study of blood T cell repertoires in COVID-19. At the level of the study: The samples span acute and convalescent COVID-19 from the United States, Italy and Spain.

Clones were read by immunoSEQ multiplex PCR, and TCRdb kept only the in-frame ones, dropping some. The table shows 11,000 or so clones, with just over 70% occurring only once. The CDR3 consists of 14 residues. This TCR was sampled from a man aged 55 to 70 with COVID-19, enrolled during active disease. V usage is TRBV21-1 and J usage is TRBJ2-5; TRBD1, as called in the table, went unchecked against the DNA. TRBV21-1 is noted as a pseudogene. The material sequenced was peripheral blood. CDR3 DNA sequence: TGTGCCAGCAGCGGGGGGACAGGGCAAGAGACCCAGTACTTC. Translation gives CASSGGTGQETQYF.